Below are 31 T cell receptor beta chains sequenced from a single sample in a study of shared clonotypes between healthy human individuals. CD45RO-negative, CCR7-positively selected cells formed the naive CD8 fraction, excluding terminally differentiated effector memory CD45RA+ cells. The method was immunoSEQ multiplex PCR; TCRdb's version includes in-frame clones alone and lacks a portion of them. Of 600,000 or so clones in the sample, roughly 98% were seen once. The sequenced sample consisted of naive CD8+ T cells sorted from blood. The receptor set was obtained from a man aged 25 to 40 in good health.

The J gene is TRBJ2-7, the V gene TRBV11-1, with D unresolved. CDR1 and CDR2 (germline): SGHAT, FQDESV (reference sequence). With 1 base removed from V and 2 bases from J, the gap between germline ends came to 6 bases. The CDR3 covers 13 residues. CDR3 coding DNA: TGTGCCAGCAGCTTAGACAGCACCTACGAGCAGTACTTC. Translation: CASSLDSTYEQYF.

The genes are TRBV29-1 and TRBJ2-3; the match to TRBD2 covers 10 bases. The V gene end was trimmed by 4 bases and the J gene end by 0 bases; junction bases not matched to a gene: 1. Germline-derived CDR1 and CDR2 are SQVTM and ANQGSEA. The CDR3 has 14 amino acids. CDR3 region: CSVALAGSTDTQYF. CDR3 DNA sequence: TGCAGCGTTGCACTAGCGGGAAGCACAGATACGCAGTATTTT.

CDR3 sequence reads: CASRRDGSPSDEQFF. Written as DNA, the CDR3 is TGTGCCAGCAGAAGAGACGGGTCTCCCAGCGATGAGCAGTTCTTC. The gene calls are TRBV2 and TRBJ2-1; D is unresolved. This CDR3 spans 15 amino acids. Germline V gives CDR1 SNHLY, CDR2 FYNNEI. V was shortened by 6 bases and J by 8 bases, with 20 bases between the two germline ends.

The chain employs TRBV5-3 and TRBJ2-1; D is undetermined. TRBV5-3 is reported as an ORF; its role is uncertain. CDR3 length: 19 residues. V lost 1 base and J lost 0, with 20 bases in between. The CDR3 reads CARSLKRDLCNCSYNEQFF. DNA for the CDR3: TGTGCCAGAAGCTTGAAGCGAGATCTTTGTAATTGCTCCTACAATGAGCAGTTCTTC.

The rearrangement joins TRBV10-2 to TRBJ2-1, with D possibly being TRBD1 or TRBD2 (6 bases each). The CDR3 is made up of 16 amino acids. The ends were cut back, 0 bases at V and 9 bases at J, with 18 bases in the middle. Germline V gives CDR1 WSHSY, CDR2 SAAADI. The CDR3 spells CASSESRRGRGGEQFF. CDR3 bases: TGCGCCAGCAGTGAGTCCCGTCGGGGGCGAGGAGGTGAGCAGTTCTTC.

Of note for this clone: This same CDR3 is encoded by further DNA sequences in the sample. The chain links TRBV11-2 to TRBJ2-7; no clear D gene. Trimming cost V 4 bases and J 7 bases, with 8 bases left between them. Germline CDR1 and CDR2: SGHAT and FQNNGV. CDR3 size: 11 residues. CDR3 sequence (DNA): TGTGCCAGCAGCTCTCTGGGAGAGCAGTACTTC. Its protein product is CASSSLGEQYF.

The V and J genes are TRBV27 and TRBJ1-2, with a weak D call TRBD1 (5 bases). The V end was cut by 5 bases, the J end by 3 bases, with 13 bases between. The CDR3 spans 14 residues. Germline V lookup: CDR1 MNHEY, CDR2 SMNVEV (reference sequence). The CDR3 region has the DNA TGTGCCAGCAGTCCCACGGGGGATCACTATGGCTACACCTTC. Translating gives CASSPTGDHYGYTF.

The chain is built from TRBV29-1 and TRBJ2-5, with 9 bases aligning to TRBD2. Trimming took 2 bases from V and 5 from J; bases not matched to a gene: 9. Per the germline V gene, CDR1 is SQVTM and CDR2 is ANQGSEA. The CDR3 is 15 residues long. CDR3 amino acids: CSVERREGPGETQYF. The CDR3, as DNA: TGCAGCGTTGAACGGCGGGAGGGCCCGGGGGAGACCCAGTACTTC.

This chain uses TRBV5-1 with TRBJ2-3, with D uncertain. The CDR3 runs to 12 residues. V was pared by 4 bases and J by 5 bases, with 8 bases between. Germline V CDR1 and CDR2: SGHRS, YFSETQ. CDR3 coding DNA: TGCGCCAGCAGCCTAAGTCGAGATACGCAGTATTTT. It yields the protein CASSLSRDTQYF.

The genes are TRBV7-2 and TRBJ2-5; D is possibly TRBD1 (5 bases). Germline V lookup: CDR1 SGHTA, CDR2 FQGNSA. The CDR3 contains 16 residues. V was clipped by 1 base and J by 5 bases, with 17 bases between them. The CDR3 region has the DNA TGTGCCAGCAGCTTAGTTGGTGAGCAGGGCTGGGAGACCCAGTACTTC. Its translation: CASSLVGEQGWETQYF.

This sequence joins TRBV18 and TRBJ2-1, with 9 positions matching TRBD2. The CDR3 has 17 residues. V dropped 1 base and J dropped 9; count of bases not matched to a gene: 13. Germline CDR1 is KGHSH and CDR2 is LQKENI. The CDR3, as DNA: TGTGCCAGCTCACCACTGGTTAGCGGGAGCGCGTTAGGTGAGCAGTTCTTC. Its translation: CASSPLVSGSALGEQFF.

The chain has TRBV9 and TRBJ2-3, with 7 bases fitting TRBD2. The CDR3 has 14 amino acids. V was pared by 0 bases and J by 6 bases, with 4 bases of the junction left unmatched. Germline loops: CDR1 SGDLS, CDR2 YYNGEE. CDR3 sequence reads: CASSVGEGSDTQYF. The CDR3 nucleotides read TGTGCCAGCAGCGTAGGGGAGGGCTCGGATACGCAGTATTTT.

With respect to this clone: Other DNA variants within this sample encode the same CDR3. The chain couples TRBV4-1 to TRBJ2-3, with D uncertain. The ends were cut back, 1 base at V and 3 bases at J, with 5 bases in the middle. CDR3 length equals 13 residues. From germline, CDR1 is MGHRA and CDR2 YSYEKL. The CDR3 nucleotides read TGCGCCAGCAGCCAAGCCCCAACAGATACGCAGTATTTT. This sequence encodes CASSQAPTDTQYF.

V and J are TRBV4-1 and TRBJ2-7, with 7 bases fitting TRBD1. CDR1 is MGHRA, CDR2 YSYEKL, per germline. Trimming removed 4 bases from V and 0 bases from J; junction bases left unmatched: 6. CDR3 length: 15 amino acids. CDR3 coding DNA: TGCGCCAGCAGCCTAGGGACAGCCTTCTCCTACGAGCAGTACTTC. Its translation is CASSLGTAFSYEQYF.

This chain connects TRBV28 to TRBJ1-5; a weak D match, TRBD1 (5 bases). The CDR3 is 17 residues long. Trimming removed 2 bases at V and 0 bases at J, with 14 bases between. The V gene's germline CDR1 is MDHEN and CDR2 SYDVKM. In nucleotides, the CDR3 is TGTGCCAGCAGTTTAAGACCCGGGACCCTTAGCAATCAGCCCCAGCATTTT. Residues: CASSLRPGTLSNQPQHF.

This clone was seen once. CDR3 region: CASSSMPYTGELFF. DNA for the CDR3: TGTGCCAGCAGCTCCATGCCCTACACCGGGGAGCTGTTTTTT. The rearrangement links TRBV7-2 to TRBJ2-2; unclear D gene. The V and J ends lost 4 bases and 3 bases respectively, with 9 bases between them. In germline, CDR1 is SGHTA, CDR2 FQGNSA. The CDR3 covers 14 residues. The full variable domain, completed using reference TRBV7-2 and TRBJ2-2, is GAGVSQSPSNKVTEKGKDVELRCDPISGHTALYWYRQSLGQGLEFLIYFQGNSAPDKSGLPSDRFSAERTGGSVSTLTIQRTQQEDSAVYLCASSSMPYTGELFFGEGSRLTVL.

J is TRBJ2-7 and V is TRBV5-6; 8 nucleotides line up with TRBD1. The CDR3 is made up of 18 amino acids. Germline lookup yields CDR1 SGHDT and CDR2 YYEEEE. Germline trimming cut 0 bases from V and 12 bases from J; bases unmatched to any gene: 23. The CDR3 sequence: CASSLALEQGVRNRGRYF. Written as DNA, the CDR3 is TGTGCCAGCAGCTTGGCCCTTGAACAGGGGGTCCGGAACCGCGGTCGGTACTTC.

Here the CDR3 DNA reads TGCAGCGTTGTTAGTGGTAGGGACTACTCCTACGAGCAGTACTTC. Encoded protein: CSVVSGRDYSYEQYF. This sequence joins TRBV29-1 and TRBJ2-7, with TRBD2 matching over 7 bases. The trim removed 4 bases at V and 0 bases at J, leaving 9 bases unmatched. The CDR3 consists of 15 residues. Looked up from germline, CDR1 is SQVTM and CDR2 is ANQGSEA.

This chain joins TRBV28 and TRBJ1-2; 8 bases fit TRBD1. Germline assignment: CDR1 MDHEN and CDR2 SYDVKM. The CDR3 extends over 14 amino acids. V trimming: 6 bases; J trimming: 5 bases; junction bases outside the gene matches: 8. The CDR3 nucleotides read TGTGCCAGCAGAAAACAGGGGGGGGAATATGGCTACACCTTC. This codes for CASRKQGGEYGYTF.

This chain joins TRBV2 and TRBJ2-1; 10 bases agree with TRBD1. Germline V CDR1 and CDR2: SNHLY, FYNNEI. J was trimmed by 6 bases and V by 10 bases; bases with no gene match: 6. This CDR3 comprises 13 residues. This CDR3 is CAIPGQGLNEQFF. The CDR3 DNA reads TGTGCCATCCCGGGACAGGGGCTCAATGAGCAGTTCTTC.

This chain connects TRBV2 to TRBJ1-4; tentatively, D is TRBD1 (5 bases). The CDR3 spans 17 residues. The V end was cut by 2 bases, the J end by 2 bases, with 15 bases between. The germline gives CDR1 SNHLY, CDR2 FYNNEI. The CDR3 coding sequence is TGTGCCAGCAGTGAATCCTTAGAAGGGGCGACTAATGAAAAACTGTTTTTT. It yields the protein CASSESLEGATNEKLFF.

The rearrangement joins TRBV6-1 to TRBJ2-1, with 10 positions matching TRBD1. There are 15 residues in the CDR3. The J segment lost 0 bases and the V segment lost 10 bases, leaving 6 bases of the junction unmatched. Germline CDR1 and CDR2: MNHNS and SASEGT. Here the CDR3 reads CAIRDRGSSYNEQFF. DNA of the CDR3: TGTGCCATACGGGACAGGGGAAGCTCCTACAATGAGCAGTTCTTC.

A remark on this clone: At one boundary the junction diverges from the germline segment, which might be a read error. The rearrangement joins TRBV5-5 to TRBJ2-7, with 8 bases matching TRBD1. The CDR3 spans 12 residues. Germline loops: CDR1 SGHKS, CDR2 YYEKEE (reference sequence). The CDR3 DNA reads TGTGCCAGCAGCGTTACCGGGACAGGTAAAGATTTC. The encoded protein is CASSVTGTGKDF.

The chain employs TRBV29-1 and TRBJ2-4; either TRBD1 or TRBD2 may fit D (6 bases each). Germline V gene sequence: CDR1 SQVTM, CDR2 ANQGSEA. The V end was cut by 0 bases, the J end by 3 bases, with 12 bases between. The CDR3 extends over 15 amino acids. CDR3 in amino acids: CSVEDWGAGKNIQYF. The CDR3 region has the DNA TGCAGCGTTGAAGATTGGGGGGCGGGCAAAAACATTCAGTACTTC.

This chain joins TRBV6-6 and TRBJ2-1, with 7 bases fitting TRBD1. CDR3 size: 15 residues. CDR1 and CDR2 (germline): MNHNY, SVGAGI (reference sequence). The trim removed 0 bases at V and 6 bases at J, leaving 5 bases unmatched. CDR3 DNA sequence: TGTGCCAGCAGTTACTCCGGCAGGGGGTTCAATGAGCAGTTCTTC. Residues: CASSYSGRGFNEQFF.

This clone was seen just once. The genes are TRBV6-5 and TRBJ2-7, with 9 bases fitting TRBD2. J was trimmed by 7 bases and V by 6 bases; bases with no gene match: 7. The CDR3 runs 13 residues. Looked up from germline, CDR1 is MNHEY and CDR2 is SVGAGI. The CDR3 sequence: CASSRTSVGEQYF. CDR3 coding DNA: TGTGCCAGCAGCCGGACTAGCGTGGGAGAGCAGTACTTC.

The chain joins TRBV28 to TRBJ2-2, with TRBD2 as a possible D gene (6 bases). The V gene lost 7 bases and the J gene lost 6 bases, with 21 bases spanning the gap. Germline CDR1 MDHEN, CDR2 SYDVKM. The CDR3 contains 16 residues. Here the CDR3 DNA reads TGTGCCAGCACCCAATCCGGGGGTCCTAGGTCCGGGGAGCTGTTTTTT. This sequence encodes CASTQSGGPRSGELFF.

The rearrangement uses TRBV5-5 and TRBJ1-3; D perhaps matches TRBD1 (5 bases). The CDR3 is 19 amino acids. CDR1 is SGHKS and CDR2 is YYEKEE in the germline V gene (reference sequence). V was clipped by 1 base and J by 2 bases, with 22 bases between them. The CDR3 DNA reads TGTGCCAGCAGCTTGAGGGGTGTAGGGCCGGGGACGCCTGGAAACACCATATATTTT. The encoded protein is CASSLRGVGPGTPGNTIYF. Variable domain in full (rest from reference TRBV5-5 and TRBJ1-3): DAGVTQSPTHLIKTRGQQVTLRCSPISGHKSVSWYQQVLGQGPQFIFQYYEKEERGRGNFPDRFSARQFPNYSSELNVNALLLGDSALYLCASSLRGVGPGTPGNTIYFGEGSWLTVV.

CDR3: CASSLRTGSEQPQHF. The CDR3 nucleotides are TGTGCCAGCAGTTTACGGACAGGGAGTGAACAGCCCCAGCATTTT. The J gene is TRBJ1-5, the V gene TRBV28; TRBD1 aligns across 8 bases. V trimming: 2 bases; J trimming: 7 bases; junction bases outside the gene matches: 7. The length of the CDR3 is 15 residues. CDR1 MDHEN and CDR2 SYDVKM come from the germline V gene. Supplemented by reference TRBV28 and TRBJ1-5, the full variable domain reads DVKVTQSSRYLVKRTGEKVFLECVQDMDHENMFWYRQDPGLGLRLIYFSYDVKMKEKGDIPEGYSVSREKKERFSLILESASTNQTSMYLCASSLRTGSEQPQHFGDGTRLSIL.

This clone was picked up one time. V gene TRBV6-5 combines with J gene TRBJ2-5; a possible D gene is TRBD1 (5 bases). CDR3 length equals 14 residues. The germline V and J ends were trimmed by 7 bases and 5 bases, with 17 bases remaining between them. Germline loops: CDR1 MNHEY, CDR2 SVGAGI. The CDR3 nucleotides read TGTGCCAGCACCGAGCAGGGCCCTGGGGAGACCCAGTACTTC. Protein: CASTEQGPGETQYF.

The V gene is TRBV7-9, the J gene TRBJ2-7, with TRBD1 matching over 7 bases. Losses at the gene ends were 4 bases for V and 2 bases for J; bases not matched to a gene: 5. This CDR3 region has 14 residues. Germline values: CDR1 SEHNR, CDR2 FQNEAQ (reference sequence). The CDR3 loop reads CASSSTGDTYEQYF. The CDR3, as DNA: TGTGCCAGCAGCTCCACAGGGGACACCTACGAGCAGTACTTC.